The 24 T cell receptor beta chains below were found in one sample sequenced in a study of blood T cells in healthy people across ages. For the second PCR, which ran for 7 to 11 cycles, a sample-barcoded 5' primer and a J-beta primer mix were used. TCRdb used MiXCR to reprocess the 5' RACE reads, holding one entry per CDR3 protein. Of around 790,000 distinct CDR3 sequences listed, about 42% are singletons. The sequencing sample was made of blood. The receptor source for this set is a man aged 55-75 years in good health.

This clonotype was recorded a few times. The rearrangement links TRBV12-3 or TRBV12-4 to TRBJ1-2, with TRBD1 matching over 12 bases. The V segment lost 7 bases and the J segment 8 bases; nucleotides outside the gene matches: 11. The CDR3 runs to 15 residues. CDR3 sequence (DNA): TGTGCCAGCAATCTCCCGGGACAGGGGGCTGAAGGCTACACCTTC. The encoded protein is CASNLPGQGAEGYTF.

The genes are TRBV20-1 and TRBJ1-6; 12 nucleotides align to TRBD1. In germline, CDR1 is DFQATT, CDR2 SNEGSKA (reference sequence). This CDR3 is built from 15 residues. With 4 bases clipped from V and 6 bases from J, the junction kept 4 bases outside the gene matches. CDR3 nucleotide sequence: TGCAGTGCTACAGGGGGACAGGGGGCTAATTCACCCCTCCACTTT. Protein sequence: CSATGGQGANSPLHF.

This clonotype came up many times. The chain is built from TRBV4-3 and TRBJ2-1; D tentatively fits TRBD1 or TRBD2 (5 bases each). CDR1 and CDR2 (germline): LGHNA, YSLEER. The CDR3 is 13 residues long. The ends were cut back, 4 bases at V and 9 bases at J, with 13 bases in the middle. This CDR3 reads CASSPRTGREQFF. The CDR3 nucleotides read TGCGCCAGCAGCCCCCGAACGGGACGTGAGCAGTTCTTC.

The chain carries TRBV7-8 and TRBJ1-1, with TRBD1 as a possible D gene (6 bases). The V end lost 5 bases, the J end lost 5 bases, and 18 bases lay between the germline ends. The CDR3 runs 15 residues. Germline V gene data show CDR1 as SGHVS and CDR2 as FQNEAQ. The CDR3 protein is CASSPTGQMRTEAFF. In DNA form, the CDR3 reads TGTGCCAGCAGCCCTACGGGACAAATGAGGACTGAAGCTTTCTTT.

The gene calls are TRBV15 and TRBJ1-4; D possibly corresponds to TRBD1 (5 bases). V was pared by 0 bases and J by 8 bases, with 16 bases between. The V gene's germline CDR1 is LNHNV and CDR2 YYDKDF (reference sequence). The CDR3 length is 16 residues. The CDR3, as DNA: TGTGCCACCAGCAGAGATCTCAAAGCGGGGCGAGAAAAACTGTTTTTT. This sequence encodes CATSRDLKAGREKLFF.

The J gene is TRBJ2-1, the V gene TRBV20-1; 15 nucleotides line up with TRBD2. Trimming cost V 1 base and J 2 bases; bases outside gene matches: 3. This CDR3 has 17 amino acids. CDR1 and CDR2 from the germline V gene are DFQATT and SNEGSKA (reference sequence). DNA of the CDR3: TGCAGTGCTAGAGGGACTAGCGGGGGGGTCCCCTACAATGAGCAGTTCTTC. Its protein product is CSARGTSGGVPYNEQFF.

To note about this clonotype: Since a much larger clone is just one base distant, this may be a read error. This CDR3 is CASSFPGRGNQPQHF. CDR3 nucleotide sequence: TGTGCCAGCAGTTTCCCGGGACGGGGCAATCAGCCCCAGCATTTT. The chain carries TRBV6-6 and TRBJ1-5, with D perhaps TRBD1 (5 bases). Germline CDR1 reads MNHNY; CDR2 reads SVGAGI (reference sequence). V lost 4 bases to trimming and J lost 2 bases, with 12 bases between them. The CDR3 runs 15 residues.

This clonotype was observed a few times. The V call is TRBV5-6, the J call TRBJ2-7, with 10 bases fitting TRBD1. The CDR3 is 12 amino acids. J lost 3 bases, V lost 7 bases, and 1 base had no gene match. Germline CDR1 reads SGHDT; CDR2 reads YYEEEE. The CDR3 nucleotides read TGTGCCAGCGGGGACAGGGGCTACGAGCAGTACTTC. Translated, it gives CASGDRGYEQYF.

The chain couples TRBV29-1 to TRBJ2-7; 7 bases are shared with TRBD2. V lost 2 bases and J lost 0; bases outside the gene matches: 7. Germline-derived CDR1 and CDR2 are SQVTM and ANQGSEA. The CDR3 is 15 amino acids. The CDR3 nucleotides are TGCAGCGTTGAACTGGGGCGGGGGAGCTCCTACGAGCAGTACTTC. It yields the protein CSVELGRGSSYEQYF.

The chain employs TRBV5-1 and TRBJ2-1; a weak D match, TRBD2 (6 bases). CDR1 is SGHRS, CDR2 YFSETQ, per germline. The CDR3 is 16 amino acids. Trimming took off 0 bases at V and 6 bases at J, with 16 bases between the two ends. CDR3 protein: CASSLASPGGGNEQFF. For the CDR3, the DNA is TGCGCCAGCAGCTTGGCTTCACCCGGGGGAGGCAATGAGCAGTTCTTC. Supplemented by reference TRBV5-1 and TRBJ2-1, the full variable domain reads KAGVTQTPRYLIKTRGQQVTLSCSPISGHRSVSWYQQTPGQGLQFLFEYFSETQRNKGNFPGRFSGRQFSNSRSEMNVSTLELGDSALYLCASSLASPGGGNEQFFGPGTRLTVL.

This clonotype was detected only a few times. The rearrangement joins TRBV27 to TRBJ1-5, with 9 nucleotides matching TRBD1. Germline CDR1 MNHEY, CDR2 SMNVEV (reference sequence). This CDR3 has 15 amino acids. V gave up 5 bases and J gave up 4 bases; unmatched junction bases: 6. The CDR3 coding sequence is TGTGCCAGCAGTAAAATCGGACAGGGGAATCAGCCCCAGCATTTT. Its translation is CASSKIGQGNQPQHF.

This clonotype was counted once. The chain employs TRBV12-5 and TRBJ1-1; D unclear. Trimming removed 1 base from V and 0 bases from J, with 6 bases in between. Germline V gives CDR1 LGHNT, CDR2 FRNRAP. The CDR3 has 14 amino acids. The CDR3 here is CASGLGLVNTEAFF. The CDR3 DNA reads as TGTGCTAGTGGTTTGGGACTGGTGAACACTGAAGCTTTCTTT. Complete variable domain (other parts from reference TRBV12-5 and TRBJ1-1): DARVTQTPRHKVTEMGQEVTMRCQPILGHNTVFWYRQTMMQGLELLAYFRNRAPLDDSGMPKDRFSAEMPDATLATLKIQPSEPRDSAVYFCASGLGLVNTEAFFGQGTRLTVV.

The J gene is TRBJ2-2, the V gene TRBV24-1; D is perhaps TRBD1 (5 bases). Deletions cut 4 bases from V and 1 base from J, with 15 bases between. The germline V gene has CDR1 KGHDR and CDR2 SFDVKD. CDR3 length equals 17 residues. CDR3 in amino acids: CATSESWGRLNTGELFF. The DNA of the CDR3 is TGTGCCACCAGTGAAAGCTGGGGCAGATTGAACACCGGGGAGCTGTTTTTT.

This clonotype came up once. The chain couples TRBV11-2 to TRBJ1-1; possibly TRBD1 for D (6 bases). The germline V gene has CDR1 SGHAT and CDR2 FQNNGV. The length of the CDR3 is 15 residues. The V and J ends lost 6 bases and 6 bases respectively, with 20 bases between them. CDR3 sequence reads: CASRSQGQGPSEAFF. The CDR3 nucleotides are TGTGCCAGCAGATCCCAGGGACAAGGTCCGTCTGAAGCTTTCTTT.

This clonotype was counted only a few times. This chain connects TRBV7-2 to TRBJ2-7; D perhaps matches TRBD1 (5 bases). Trimming removed 5 bases at V and 2 bases at J, with 16 bases between. The CDR3 runs to 15 residues. Germline CDR1 SGHTA, CDR2 FQGNSA. The CDR3 nucleotides are TGTGCCAGCAGCCCCCAATCTAAAGGGGCCTACGAGCAGTACTTC. It specifies CASSPQSKGAYEQYF.

A few counts support this clonotype. The gene calls are TRBV7-2 and TRBJ2-7; D gene unclear. V was pared by 5 bases and J by 0 bases, with 17 bases between. Germline values: CDR1 SGHTA, CDR2 FQGNSA. This CDR3 is built from 16 residues. The CDR3 DNA sequence: TGTGCCAGCAGCAAAGGGCTCGTCCGGAGCTCCTACGAGCAGTACTTC. Translating it yields CASSKGLVRSSYEQYF.

The rearrangement links TRBV6-2 or TRBV6-3 to TRBJ1-1, with a possible D match to TRBD1 (5 bases). The V end lost 7 bases, the J end lost 3 bases, and 18 bases lay between the germline ends. The germline CDR1 and CDR2 sequences are MNHEY and SVGEGT. The CDR3 sequence is 15 residues long. CDR3: CASNTRDSGYTEAFF. The CDR3 DNA is TGTGCCAGCAACACCAGAGACAGTGGGTACACTGAAGCTTTCTTT.

This clonotype was recorded many times. The V call is TRBV15, the J call TRBJ2-1; 12 nucleotides align to TRBD2. The junction had 15 bases not matched to a gene; V was cut back by 2 bases and J by 7 bases. CDR1 is LNHNV and CDR2 is YYDKDF in the germline V gene (reference sequence). The CDR3 runs to 19 residues. The CDR3 nucleotides read TGTGCCACCAGCAGACCACGGAGGGCTAGCGGGGGGGTCTTAAATGAGCAGTTCTTC. Translated: CATSRPRRASGGVLNEQFF.

The chain uses TRBV19 and TRBJ2-1; a possible D gene is TRBD2 (6 bases). The germline V and J ends were trimmed by 4 bases and 4 bases, with 11 bases remaining between them. The CDR3 has 14 residues. Germline CDR1 LNHDA, CDR2 SQIVND (reference sequence). The CDR3 DNA is TGTGCCAGTAGTAGGGGACTGACTTACAATGAGCAGTTCTTC. This translates into CASSRGLTYNEQFF.

V is TRBV9 and J is TRBJ2-4; maybe TRBD1 (6 bases). CDR1 SGDLS and CDR2 YYNGEE come from the germline V gene. The CDR3 runs to 16 residues. V was cut by 0 bases and J by 0 bases, with 10 bases left in between. The CDR3 DNA sequence: TGTGCCAGCAGCGTAGCTGGGGGCTTAGCCAAAAACATTCAGTACTTC. It translates to CASSVAGGLAKNIQYF.

This chain links TRBV19 with TRBJ2-1; possibly TRBD1 or TRBD2 for D (5 bases each). Per germline, CDR1 LNHDA and CDR2 SQIVND (reference sequence). V dropped 5 bases and J dropped 10 bases, with 18 bases sitting between them. The CDR3 is 14 residues long. CDR3 in DNA: TGTGCCAGTAGTCCTTTCTCCGGGGCCGAGGAGCAGTTCTTC. It codes for CASSPFSGAEEQFF.

The chain combines TRBV4-3 with TRBJ1-6, with a tentative D call TRBD1 (5 bases). Trimming left V 4 bases short and J 9 bases short, with 16 bases between. The CDR3 totals 15 residues. Germline V CDR1 and CDR2: LGHNA, YSLEER. CDR3 bases: TGCGCCAGCAGCCCCGACCCGTCGGGGGGTTCACCCCTCCACTTT. It translates to CASSPDPSGGSPLHF.

The chain links TRBV7-2 to TRBJ2-7; TRBD2 matches at 7 bases. This CDR3 region has 16 residues. Germline CDR1 reads SGHTA; CDR2 reads FQGNSA. The J segment lost 0 bases and the V segment lost 2 bases, leaving 7 bases of the junction unmatched. CDR3 in DNA: TGTGCCAGCAGCTTATCTCTTAGCGGGTCCTCCTACGAGCAGTACTTC. Protein sequence: CASSLSLSGSSYEQYF.

This chain connects TRBV7-9 to TRBJ2-3, with D unclear. This CDR3 comprises 15 residues. Trimming left V 1 base short and J 6 bases short, with 14 bases between. Germline V CDR1 and CDR2: SEHNR, FQNEAQ (reference sequence). DNA for the CDR3: TGTGCCAGCAGCTTAGAAGCCCAGTCGTGGGATACGCAGTATTTT. It specifies CASSLEAQSWDTQYF.